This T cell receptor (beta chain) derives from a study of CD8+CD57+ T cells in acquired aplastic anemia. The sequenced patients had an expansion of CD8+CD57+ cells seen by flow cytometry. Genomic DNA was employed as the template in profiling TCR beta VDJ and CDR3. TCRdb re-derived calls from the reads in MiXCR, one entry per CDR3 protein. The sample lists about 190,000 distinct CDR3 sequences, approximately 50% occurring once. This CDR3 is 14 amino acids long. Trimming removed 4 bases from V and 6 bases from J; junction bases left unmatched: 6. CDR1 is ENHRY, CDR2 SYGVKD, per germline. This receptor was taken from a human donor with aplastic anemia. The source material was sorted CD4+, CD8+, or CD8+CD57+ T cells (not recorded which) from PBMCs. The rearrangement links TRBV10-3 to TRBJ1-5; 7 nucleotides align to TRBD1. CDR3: CAISAAGTVQPQHF. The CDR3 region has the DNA TGTGCCATCAGTGCCGCCGGGACAGTTCAGCCCCAGCATTTT.